One TCR beta chain is described in this entry. Its matching antigen is unknown. At one end the junction does not follow the germline gene, possibly because of a read error. The data derive from a study of tumor and adjacent non-tumor tissue in lung cancer. The study's findings and limits: Top 100 clones took a larger repertoire share in normal lung. Significantly higher TCR diversity was found in tumor than normal lung. Shorter survival was associated with higher TCR diversity in tumors.

No cell sorting was done before RNA was extracted from the tissue. Donors were chemotherapy-naive, newly diagnosed lung cancer surgical patients in China, August–late 2014. The CDR3 runs to 16 residues. Per the germline V gene, CDR1 is MNHEY and CDR2 is SVGEGT. Three rounds of nested PCR, following a modified ARM-PCR protocol, produced the TCRbeta library. Each CDR3 protein is one row after TCRdb ran MiXCR on the multiplex PCR reads. The table lists fewer than 130,000 distinct CDR3 sequences, 84% of them singletons. V and J are TRBV6-2 or TRBV6-3 and TRBJ1-1; possibly TRBD1 for D (5 bases). The origin of this receptor is an older man with non-small cell lung cancer. Source material: lung tumor tissue. CDR3 residues: CASSFTSGARGTEAFF. CDR3 bases: TGTGCCAGCAGTTTCACTTCCGGGGCAAGAGGGACTGAAGCTTTCTTC.